This passage covers 25 T cell receptor beta chains from one sample sequenced in a study of T cell responses to AZD1222 COVID-19 vaccine. TCRdb keeps only in-frame clones here, not all; method: immunoSEQ multiplex PCR. Among around 150,000 clones listed, about nine tenths were seen once. Material: peripheral blood, obtained on day 0 of MenACWY control vaccination. The receptors shown here come from an adult in good health.

The genes are TRBV10-3 and TRBJ1-2; 8 bases fit TRBD1. Germline CDR1 is ENHRY and CDR2 is SYGVKD. The CDR3 length is 15 residues. Trimming removed 10 bases from V and 3 bases from J; junction bases left unmatched: 13. The CDR3 region has the DNA TGTGCCAGCCAGCCGGCAGGACAGGGCGACTATGGCTACACCTTC. It codes for CASQPAGQGDYGYTF.

The chain employs TRBV5-4 and TRBJ1-1; 7 nucleotides line up with TRBD1. The length of the CDR3 is 15 residues. Germline V lookup: CDR1 SGHNT, CDR2 YYREEE (reference sequence). Germline trimming cut 1 base from V and 1 base from J; bases unmatched to any gene: 4. CDR3 sequence: CASSLPRTGNTEAFF. As DNA, the CDR3 is TGTGCCAGCAGCTTGCCTCGGACAGGGAACACTGAAGCTTTCTTT. The whole variable domain, remainder taken from reference TRBV5-4 and TRBJ1-1, is ETGVTQSPTHLIKTRGQQVTLRCSSQSGHNTVSWYQQALGQGPQFIFQYYREEENGRGNFPPRFSGLQFPNYSSELNVNALELDDSALYLCASSLPRTGNTEAFFGQGTRLTVV.

This clone came up once. The chain has TRBV6-6 and TRBJ1-4; D gene ambiguous. The CDR3 loop spans 13 amino acids. The V end was cut by 7 bases, the J end by 8 bases, with 14 bases between. In germline, CDR1 is MNHNY, CDR2 SVGAGI (reference sequence). The CDR3 region is CASTQGPTEKLFF. The CDR3 coding sequence is TGTGCCAGCACCCAAGGGCCAACCGAAAAACTGTTTTTT.

The chain links TRBV9 to TRBJ1-3; D uncertain. This CDR3 has 15 residues. The V and J ends lost 0 bases and 2 bases respectively, with 9 bases between them. Germline CDR1 SGDLS, CDR2 YYNGEE. CDR3 sequence: CASSVGEVTGNTIYF. The CDR3 DNA follows: TGTGCCAGCAGCGTAGGGGAGGTGACTGGAAACACCATATATTTT.

The rearrangement uses TRBV30 and TRBJ1-1; D not resolved. This CDR3 contains 17 residues. Germline V gene data show CDR1 as GTSNPN and CDR2 as SVGIG (reference sequence). Trimming removed 8 bases at V and 3 bases at J, with 28 bases between. The CDR3 DNA follows: TGTGCCGGAACAACCCGACGTTCTGGGCCTGTGGACACTGAAGCTTTCTTT. It encodes CAGTTRRSGPVDTEAFF.

This clone was observed once. The chain uses TRBV4-3 and TRBJ2-5; unclear D gene. The V gene's germline CDR1 is LGHNA and CDR2 YSLEER. The V end lost 4 bases, the J end lost 3 bases, and 12 bases lay between the germline ends. This CDR3 has 14 amino acids. The CDR3 DNA follows: TGCGCCAGCAGCCCATCGGTTCTGGAAGAGACCCAGTACTTC. Translated, it gives CASSPSVLEETQYF.

The gene calls are TRBV18 and TRBJ2-7; possibly TRBD1 for D (6 bases). V was clipped by 3 bases and J by 5 bases, with 17 bases between them. This CDR3 has 15 amino acids. Germline-derived CDR1 and CDR2 are KGHSH and LQKENI. This CDR3 is CASSPKQGPADEQYF. The CDR3, as DNA: TGTGCCAGCTCACCTAAACAGGGACCCGCGGACGAGCAGTACTTC.

This clone showed up just once. The chain is built from TRBV7-9 and TRBJ1-5; tentatively, D is TRBD1 (5 bases). In germline, CDR1 is SEHNR, CDR2 FQNEAQ (reference sequence). The CDR3 spans 18 residues. Trimming removed 1 base from V and 7 bases from J, with 23 bases in between. CDR3 DNA sequence: TGTGCCAGCAGCTTAGGGCCCCAAGTCCTGGGGCGAGGGCAGCCCCAGCATTTT. It specifies CASSLGPQVLGRGQPQHF.

This clone was detected a few times. The CDR3 coding sequence is TGCGCCAGCAGTCGGATCCCGAGTAATTCACCCCTCCACTTT. Its protein is CASSRIPSNSPLHF. V usage is TRBV5-1 and J usage is TRBJ1-6; D remains unclear. This CDR3 is built from 14 residues. Germline lookup yields CDR1 SGHRS and CDR2 YFSETQ. Trimming pared 5 bases from V and 6 bases from J, leaving 12 bases between. The full variable domain, in which reference TRBV5-1 and TRBJ1-6 provide the parts outside the CDR3, is KAGVTQTPRYLIKTRGQQVTLSCSPISGHRSVSWYQQTPGQGLQFLFEYFSETQRNKGNFPGRFSGRQFSNSRSEMNVSTLELGDSALYLCASSRIPSNSPLHFGNGTRLTVT.

This chain uses TRBV19 with TRBJ1-2, with TRBD1 as a possible D gene (5 bases). V was clipped by 10 bases and J by 1 base, with 13 bases between them. This CDR3 comprises 13 residues. CDR1 is LNHDA, CDR2 SQIVND, per germline (reference sequence). The CDR3 nucleotides read TGTGCCATACGACGGGACGGTAACTATGGCTACACCTTC. Translated: CAIRRDGNYGYTF.

The genes are TRBV21-1 and TRBJ1-5. TRBV21-1 is classified as a pseudogene. CDR3 length equals 13 residues. As DNA, the CDR3 is TGTGCCAGCAGCTTCCGTCCCCATCAGCCCCAGCATTTT. It translates to CASSFRPHQPQHF.

J is TRBJ2-5 and V is TRBV5-4; 10 bases are shared with TRBD1. The V gene end was trimmed by 4 bases and the J gene end by 2 bases; junction bases not matched to a gene: 8. CDR1 is SGHNT, CDR2 YYREEE, per germline (reference sequence). CDR3 length: 16 amino acids. The CDR3 spells CASSPRTGGSQETQYF. The CDR3, as DNA: TGTGCCAGCAGCCCCAGGACAGGGGGGTCGCAAGAGACCCAGTACTTC.

The chain carries TRBV4-1 and TRBJ1-1; possibly TRBD1 for D (5 bases). The CDR3 loop spans 15 amino acids. V was pared by 0 bases and J by 4 bases, with 12 bases between. Germline V CDR1 and CDR2: MGHRA, YSYEKL. CDR3 amino acids: CASSQEPGQGTEAFF. The CDR3, as DNA: TGCGCCAGCAGCCAAGAACCAGGGCAGGGCACTGAAGCTTTCTTT.

The chain combines TRBV4-2 with TRBJ1-2; a weak D match, TRBD1 (5 bases). Germline V CDR1 and CDR2: LGHNA, YNFKEQ. V was cut by 2 bases and J by 6 bases, with 13 bases left in between. The CDR3 length is 14 residues. The CDR3 here is CASSQQGGSDGYTF. CDR3 DNA: TGTGCCAGCAGCCAACAGGGCGGATCGGATGGCTACACCTTC.

This chain joins TRBV28 and TRBJ1-2; no clear D gene. The V gene lost 5 bases and the J gene lost 4 bases, with 17 bases spanning the gap. The CDR3 runs to 15 residues. Per germline, CDR1 MDHEN and CDR2 SYDVKM. In DNA form, the CDR3 reads TGTGCCAGCAGTCCACCCCTCGGGTCTGCCTATGGCTACACCTTC. It yields the protein CASSPPLGSAYGYTF.

V is TRBV5-4 and J is TRBJ2-3; D may be TRBD2 (5 bases). Germline values: CDR1 SGHNT, CDR2 YYREEE (reference sequence). The CDR3 is 16 residues long. V shed 6 bases and J shed 4 bases, with 21 bases lying between them. This CDR3 is CASNNKAGVGADTQYF. The CDR3 coding sequence is TGTGCCAGCAACAATAAGGCCGGGGTTGGGGCAGATACGCAGTATTTT.

This clone appeared a single time. V usage is TRBV6-6 and J usage is TRBJ2-7; 7 bases map to TRBD2. In germline, CDR1 is MNHNY, CDR2 SVGAGI (reference sequence). The CDR3 length is 15 residues. V gave up 3 bases and J gave up 6 bases; unmatched junction bases: 11. CDR3: CASSYFAGVPCEQYF. CDR3 bases: TGTGCCAGCAGTTATTTTGCGGGAGTTCCCTGCGAGCAGTACTTC.

V gene TRBV4-3 combines with J gene TRBJ1-1, with a possible D match to TRBD1 (5 bases). This CDR3 has 14 residues. V was pared by 0 bases and J by 8 bases, with 13 bases between. Looked up from germline, CDR1 is LGHNA and CDR2 is YSLEER. Written as DNA, the CDR3 is TGCGCCAGCAGCCAAGACAGAGGGGCGCGAGAAGCTTTCTTT. The encoded protein is CASSQDRGAREAFF.

This clone was seen a few times. V gene TRBV12-3 or TRBV12-4 combines with J gene TRBJ1-1; D not resolved. Trimming shortened V by 6 bases and J by 1 base, and 9 bases separated the two germline ends. The CDR3 totals 13 residues. The CDR3: CASSPEGNTEAFF. CDR3 in DNA: TGTGCCAGCAGCCCAGAGGGGAACACTGAAGCTTTCTTT.

The chain is built from TRBV6-5 and TRBJ2-7; maybe TRBD2 (6 bases). Germline V lookup: CDR1 MNHEY, CDR2 SVGAGI. The CDR3 totals 12 residues. The V gene lost 6 bases and the J gene lost 4 bases, with 10 bases spanning the gap. The CDR3 sequence: CASRDYTYEQYF. CDR3 nucleotides: TGTGCCAGCAGGGACTATACTTACGAGCAGTACTTC.

The rearrangement uses TRBV7-9 and TRBJ2-7; possible D gene TRBD1, 6 bases. Between the trimmed V and J ends, which lost 5 bases and 3 bases, there was a span of 14 bases. The CDR3 loop spans 14 amino acids. Germline lookup yields CDR1 SEHNR and CDR2 FQNEAQ (reference sequence). CDR3 nucleotides: TGTGCCAGCAGCGTAGTGACAGGTTACTACGAGCAGTACTTC. Protein sequence: CASSVVTGYYEQYF.

V usage is TRBV6-2 or TRBV6-3 and J usage is TRBJ2-4; tentatively, D is TRBD1 (6 bases). CDR1 MNHEY and CDR2 SVGEGT come from the germline V gene. The CDR3 has 15 residues. With 2 bases removed from V and 3 bases from J, the gap between germline ends came to 11 bases. CDR3 sequence reads: CASSYEVGGKNIQYF. For the CDR3, the DNA is TGTGCCAGCAGTTACGAAGTAGGGGGCAAAAACATTCAGTACTTC.

This clone was detected only once. The V call is TRBV5-4, the J call TRBJ1-6; D gene ambiguous. V lost 4 bases and J 7 bases, leaving 12 bases between the germline ends. The V gene's germline CDR1 is SGHNT and CDR2 YYREEE (reference sequence). The CDR3 sequence is 14 residues long. In DNA form, the CDR3 reads TGTGCCAGCAGCCTCGGGTTTGGGAATTCACCCCTCCACTTT. Its translation: CASSLGFGNSPLHF. The entire variable domain, with the rest obtained from reference TRBV5-4 and TRBJ1-6, is as follows: ETGVTQSPTHLIKTRGQQVTLRCSSQSGHNTVSWYQQALGQGPQFIFQYYREEENGRGNFPPRFSGLQFPNYSSELNVNALELDDSALYLCASSLGFGNSPLHFGNGTRLTVT.

This clone was counted a single time. The CDR3 region has the DNA TGCAGTGCTAGTGTCGGACAGAAAGCTAACTATGGCTACACCTTC. Encoded protein: CSASVGQKANYGYTF. This chain uses TRBV20-1 with TRBJ1-2, with D maybe TRBD1 (6 bases). The CDR3 consists of 15 residues. Germline assignment: CDR1 DFQATT and CDR2 SNEGSKA (reference sequence). Trimming removed 3 bases from V and 0 bases from J, with 14 bases in between.

J is TRBJ2-1 and V is TRBV4-3; TRBD2 might be the D (5 bases). Trimming took 1 base from V and 3 from J, leaving 10 bases between them. Per the germline V gene, CDR1 is LGHNA and CDR2 is YSLEER. The CDR3 has 15 amino acids. CDR3 residues: CASSQVHSGYNEQFF. Written as DNA, the CDR3 is TGCGCCAGCAGCCAAGTTCACAGCGGCTACAATGAGCAGTTCTTC.